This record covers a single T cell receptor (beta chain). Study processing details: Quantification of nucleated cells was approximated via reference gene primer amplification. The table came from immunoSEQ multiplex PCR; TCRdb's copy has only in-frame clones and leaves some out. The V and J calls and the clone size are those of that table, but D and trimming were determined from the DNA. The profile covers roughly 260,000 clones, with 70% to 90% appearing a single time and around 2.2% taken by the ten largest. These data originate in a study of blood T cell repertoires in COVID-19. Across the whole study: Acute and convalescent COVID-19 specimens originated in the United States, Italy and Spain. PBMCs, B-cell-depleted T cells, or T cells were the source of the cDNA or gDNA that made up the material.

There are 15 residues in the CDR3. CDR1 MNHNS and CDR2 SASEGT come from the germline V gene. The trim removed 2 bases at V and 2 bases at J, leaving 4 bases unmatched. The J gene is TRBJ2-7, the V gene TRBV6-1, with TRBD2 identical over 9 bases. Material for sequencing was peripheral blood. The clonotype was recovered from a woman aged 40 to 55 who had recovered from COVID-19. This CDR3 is CASSESAGGTYEQYF. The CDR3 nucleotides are TGTGCCAGCAGTGAATCGGCGGGAGGGACCTACGAGCAGTACTTC.